This T cell receptor beta chain was recorded in a study of cytotoxic CD8 clonotypes in ibrutinib-treated CLL. Clones were sequenced by immunoSEQ multiplex PCR, and TCRdb holds only the in-frame ones, with some missing. The sample comprises 110,000 to 150,000 clones, roughly 80% of which are singletons, and roughly a quarter rests with the top ten. The input for sequencing was PBMCs, taken after 12 months of ibrutinib treatment. This TCR was recovered from a human donor with chronic lymphocytic leukemia.

This CDR3 is CASAGQGWDEQYF. As DNA, the CDR3 is TGTGCCAGCGCCGGACAGGGTTGGGACGAGCAGTACTTC. The genes are TRBV6-5 and TRBJ2-7; 8 bases fit TRBD1. J lost 5 bases, V lost 8 bases, and 8 bases had no gene match. Germline-derived CDR1 and CDR2 are MNHEY and SVGAGI. The CDR3 has 13 residues.